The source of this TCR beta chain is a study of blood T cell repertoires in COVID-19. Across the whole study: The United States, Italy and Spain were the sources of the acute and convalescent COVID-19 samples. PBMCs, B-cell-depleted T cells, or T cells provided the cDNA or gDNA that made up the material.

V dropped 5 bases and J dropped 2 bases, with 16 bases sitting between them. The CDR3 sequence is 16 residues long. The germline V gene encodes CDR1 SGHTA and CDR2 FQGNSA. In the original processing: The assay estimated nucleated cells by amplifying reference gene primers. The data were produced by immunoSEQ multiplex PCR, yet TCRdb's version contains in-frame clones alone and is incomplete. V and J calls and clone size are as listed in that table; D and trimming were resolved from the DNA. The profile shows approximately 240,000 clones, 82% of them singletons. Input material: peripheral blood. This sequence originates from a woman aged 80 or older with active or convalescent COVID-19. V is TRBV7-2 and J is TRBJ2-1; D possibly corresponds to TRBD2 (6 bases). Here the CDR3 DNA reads TGTGCCAGCAGCCGGGGCGGGGTGCGGACCTACAATGAGCAGTTCTTC. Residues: CASSRGGVRTYNEQFF.